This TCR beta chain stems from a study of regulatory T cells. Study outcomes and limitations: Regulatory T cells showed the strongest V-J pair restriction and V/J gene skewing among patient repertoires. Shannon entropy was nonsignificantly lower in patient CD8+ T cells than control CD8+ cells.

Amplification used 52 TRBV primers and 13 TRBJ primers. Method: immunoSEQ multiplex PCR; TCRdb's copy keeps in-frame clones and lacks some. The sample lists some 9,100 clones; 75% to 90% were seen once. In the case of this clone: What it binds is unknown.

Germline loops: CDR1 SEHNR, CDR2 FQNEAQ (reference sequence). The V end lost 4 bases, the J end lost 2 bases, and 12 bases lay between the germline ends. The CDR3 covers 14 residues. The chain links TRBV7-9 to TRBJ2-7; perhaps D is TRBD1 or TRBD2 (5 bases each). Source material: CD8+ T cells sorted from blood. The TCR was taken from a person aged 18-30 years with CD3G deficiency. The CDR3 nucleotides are TGTGCCAGCAGCTGGGACGGGATCCCCTACGAGCAGTACTTC. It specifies CASSWDGIPYEQYF.